The T cell receptor beta chain under discussion was sequenced for a study of CD8+CD57+ T cells in acquired aplastic anemia. Study overall: Mean yield of DNA from sorted CD4+ and CD8+ cells was about 3.2 ug.

A word on this clonotype: Its antigen is undetermined.

Genomic DNA, the template, was used for profiling of the TCR beta VDJ and CDR3. TCRdb reanalysed the reads using MiXCR and keeps one entry per CDR3 protein. The data show about 200,000 distinct CDR3 sequences, 65% seen once. CDR3 length: 13 amino acids. V lost 3 bases, J lost 8 bases, and 14 bases lay in between. Per the germline V gene, CDR1 is DFQATT and CDR2 is SNEGSKA (reference sequence). It was patients with CD8+CD57+ cell expansion by flow cytometry who were chosen for sequencing. No therapy was given to patients before blood sampling. Study-wide points: Patients were compared with controls for CD8+ Simpson's diversity, and no significant difference emerged. There were fewer than 35 CD8+ CDR3 sequences that occurred in both patients and controls.

This chain connects TRBV20-1 to TRBJ2-1; D remains ambiguous. The TCR was taken from a human donor with aplastic anemia. Sequenced sample: sorted CD4+, CD8+, or CD8+CD57+ T cells (not recorded which) from PBMCs. Written as DNA, the CDR3 is TGCAGTGCTAGCCGGCAGGTTGGAGATGAGCAGTTCTTC. Protein sequence: CSASRQVGDEQFF.